The 5 T cell receptor beta chains in this list originate from one sample, sequenced in a study of blood T cell repertoires in COVID-19. Measured with immunoSEQ multiplex PCR; TCRdb has only the in-frame clones, and not every one. Among just over 350,000 clones listed, around 88% were seen once. Sequencing used peripheral blood. The receptors were gathered from a woman aged 55-70 years with COVID-19, enrolled during active disease.

The rearrangement joins TRBV11-2 to TRBJ1-4; D is undetermined. The V gene's germline CDR1 is SGHAT and CDR2 FQNNGV. CDR3 length equals 16 residues. The germline V and J ends were trimmed by 3 bases and 1 base, with 12 bases remaining between them. The CDR3 region has the DNA TGTGCCAGCAGCTTGACCGGAGGCGGAACTAATGAAAAACTGTTTTTT. Protein product: CASSLTGGGTNEKLFF. The variable domain in full, completed from reference TRBV11-2 and TRBJ1-4, reads EAGVAQSPRYKIIEKRQSVAFWCNPISGHATLYWYQQILGQGPKLLIQFQNNGVVDDSQLPKDRFSAERLKGVDSTLKIQPAKLEDSAVYLCASSLTGGGTNEKLFFGSGTQLSVL.

As to this clone: The sample has other DNA sequences that encode this CDR3 too. The chain combines TRBV18 with TRBJ1-1; TRBD1 matches at 9 bases. After removal of 3 bases from V and 4 bases from J, the junction contained 3 bases not matched to a gene. The V gene's germline CDR1 is KGHSH and CDR2 LQKENI. The CDR3 length is 14 residues. In nucleotides, the CDR3 is TGTGCCAGCTCACCGGGACAGGGAAGCACTGAAGCTTTCTTT. Its protein product is CASSPGQGSTEAFF.

The V gene is TRBV5-6, the J gene TRBJ1-2, with a tentative D call TRBD1 (5 bases). This CDR3 has 15 residues. Germline V gene data show CDR1 as SGHDT and CDR2 as YYEEEE. V was clipped by 1 base and J by 0 bases, with 10 bases between them. The CDR3 loop reads CASSLWGDTNYGYTF. DNA for the CDR3: TGTGCCAGCAGCTTGTGGGGCGACACTAACTATGGCTACACCTTC.

This sequence joins TRBV9 and TRBJ2-1; D is possibly TRBD2 (6 bases). The CDR3 length is 18 residues. Germline CDR1 and CDR2: SGDLS and YYNGEE. V lost 0 bases and J 0 bases, leaving 16 bases between the germline ends. Written as DNA, the CDR3 is TGTGCCAGCAGCGTAGCTTTGTGGGACTCTAGCTCCTACAATGAGCAGTTCTTC. Translating gives CASSVALWDSSSYNEQFF.

The chain recombines TRBV29-1 with TRBJ2-3; D unresolved. The CDR3 runs 12 residues. Germline lookup yields CDR1 SQVTM and CDR2 ANQGSEA. The V end lost 7 bases, the J end lost 3 bases, and 11 bases lay between the germline ends. CDR3 sequence reads: CSADVGTDTQYF. CDR3 bases: TGCAGCGCGGACGTCGGGACAGATACGCAGTATTTT.